The clone carrying this T cell receptor (beta chain) was recorded at least ten times. These data come from a study of early T cells in non-severe SARS-CoV-2 infection. Across the whole study: Unpaired chains resulted from sequencing bulk RNA of unsorted whole blood.

TCRdb reanalysed the 5' RACE reads using MiXCR and keeps one entry per CDR3 protein. The repertoire includes 90,000 to 120,000 distinct CDR3 sequences, roughly 10% of them detected once, and roughly 7.1% sits in the top ten. Germline trimming cut 5 bases from V and 2 bases from J; bases unmatched to any gene: 2. This CDR3 has 13 residues. The germline V gene encodes CDR1 MNHEY and CDR2 SVGAGI. The TCR originated in an adult who was a healthcare worker with PCR-confirmed SARS-CoV-2 infection or an uninfected control (not recorded which). Sequenced sample: whole blood. The chain recombines TRBV6-5 with TRBJ2-5; 7 bases fit TRBD1. CDR3 DNA: TGTGCCAGCAGTGGGACAGATCAAGAGACCCAGTACTTC. Translated: CASSGTDQETQYF.